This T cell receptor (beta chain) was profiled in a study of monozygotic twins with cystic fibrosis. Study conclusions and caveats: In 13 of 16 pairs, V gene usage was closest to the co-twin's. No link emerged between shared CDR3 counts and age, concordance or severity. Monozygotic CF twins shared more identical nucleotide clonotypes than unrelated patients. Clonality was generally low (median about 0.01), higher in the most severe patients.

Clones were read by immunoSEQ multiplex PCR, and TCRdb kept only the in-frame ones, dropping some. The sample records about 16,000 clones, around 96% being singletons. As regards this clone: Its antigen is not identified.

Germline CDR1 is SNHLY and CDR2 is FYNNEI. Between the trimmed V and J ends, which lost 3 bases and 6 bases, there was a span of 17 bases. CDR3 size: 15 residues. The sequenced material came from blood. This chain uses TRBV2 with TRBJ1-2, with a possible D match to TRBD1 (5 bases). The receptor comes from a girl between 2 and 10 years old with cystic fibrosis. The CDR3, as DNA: TGTGCCAGCAGTGATGCGGCAGGGCGGTTGGATGGCTACACCTTC. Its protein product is CASSDAAGRLDGYTF.